This passage covers 15 T cell receptor beta chains from one sample sequenced in a study of cytomegalovirus exposure and HLA in healthy donors. The PCR contained 60 Vbeta and 13 Jbeta primers. Using immunoSEQ multiplex PCR, the repertoire was profiled, and TCRdb retains in-frame clones only, with some absent. Of some 140,000 clones listed, over 70% are singletons. The specimen was PBMCs. These receptors came from a man aged 35 to 55 in good health and CMV-seronegative.

The chain joins TRBV30 to TRBJ1-2; TRBD1 matches 7 bases. Trimming took 4 bases from V and 5 from J; bases not matched to a gene: 7. CDR3 size: 13 residues. Germline lookup yields CDR1 GTSNPN and CDR2 SVGIG (reference sequence). CDR3 sequence reads: CAWTRQGLYGYTF. The CDR3, as DNA: TGTGCCTGGACACGACAGGGTCTATATGGCTACACCTTC.

The J gene is TRBJ2-3, the V gene TRBV30; no clear D. Trimming pared 3 bases from V and 0 bases from J, leaving 4 bases between. This CDR3 spans 12 amino acids. Germline-derived CDR1 and CDR2 are GTSNPN and SVGIG (reference sequence). DNA of the CDR3: TGTGCCTGGAGCACTAGCACAGATACGCAGTATTTT. It is translated as CAWSTSTDTQYF.

The genes are TRBV7-9 and TRBJ2-7, with TRBD2 matching over 9 bases. This CDR3 is 16 amino acids long. V lost 5 bases and J lost 3; bases outside the gene matches: 11. Germline V gives CDR1 SEHNR, CDR2 FQNEAQ (reference sequence). This chain's CDR3 is CASSPRGGAGGYEQYF. Here the CDR3 DNA reads TGTGCCAGCAGCCCCAGGGGGGGAGCGGGAGGCTACGAGCAGTACTTC.

The rearrangement uses TRBV5-5 and TRBJ2-5, with 8 bases matching TRBD2. Germline V lookup: CDR1 SGHKS, CDR2 YYEKEE (reference sequence). With V trimmed by 8 bases and J by 2 bases, 11 bases remained unmatched. The CDR3 is 15 amino acids. The DNA of the CDR3 is TGTGCCAGTCAGCGGGGGCCCGACCGACAAGAGACCCAGTACTTC. Its translation is CASQRGPDRQETQYF.

CDR3 amino acids: CASSPGRTVTDTQYF. Written as DNA, the CDR3 is TGTGCCAGCAGCCCGGGACGGACAGTAACAGATACGCAGTATTTT. The chain joins TRBV5-4 to TRBJ2-3; TRBD1 might be the D (6 bases). This CDR3 contains 15 residues. Per the germline V gene, CDR1 is SGHNT and CDR2 is YYREEE (reference sequence). V was cut by 4 bases and J by 3 bases, with 15 bases left in between.

V usage is TRBV9 and J usage is TRBJ2-2; tentatively, D is TRBD1 (6 bases). The V end was cut by 3 bases, the J end by 0 bases, with 9 bases between. From germline, CDR1 is SGDLS and CDR2 YYNGEE. The CDR3 loop spans 15 amino acids. The CDR3 DNA reads as TGTGCCAGCAGCGGGACAGAGGCGAACACCGGGGAGCTGTTTTTT. Translation: CASSGTEANTGELFF.

The V gene is TRBV7-2, the J gene TRBJ2-3; the D is unclear. Trimming removed 4 bases at V and 0 bases at J, with 11 bases between. CDR3 size: 15 residues. The V gene's germline CDR1 is SGHTA and CDR2 FQGNSA. The CDR3 protein is CASSSQAPSTDTQYF. DNA of the CDR3: TGTGCCAGCAGCTCTCAGGCACCGAGCACAGATACGCAGTATTTT.

This chain joins TRBV18 and TRBJ2-7; TRBD2 matches at 11 bases. V lost 2 bases and J lost 3; bases outside the gene matches: 3. CDR3 length: 15 residues. Germline CDR1 and CDR2: KGHSH and LQKENI. The CDR3 loop reads CASSPATSGNYEQYF. The DNA of the CDR3 is TGTGCCAGCTCACCAGCGACTAGCGGGAACTACGAGCAGTACTTC.

The rearrangement joins TRBV4-3 to TRBJ1-6; D is uncertain. Germline V gives CDR1 LGHNA, CDR2 YSLEER. The CDR3 is made up of 13 amino acids. Trimming removed 4 bases from V and 5 bases from J, with 6 bases in between. The CDR3 DNA reads as TGCGCCAGCAGCCTTTATAATAATTCACCCCTCCACTTT. Its translation: CASSLYNNSPLHF.

This clone occurred once. The rearrangement uses TRBV29-1 and TRBJ2-7, with 11 bases identical to TRBD1. Germline V CDR1 and CDR2: SQVTM, ANQGSEA. Trimming cost V 2 bases and J 2 bases; bases outside gene matches: 5. This CDR3 comprises 15 residues. CDR3: CSVESGGQGAYEQYF. In DNA form, the CDR3 reads TGCAGCGTTGAATCCGGGGGACAGGGGGCCTACGAGCAGTACTTC.

The count of this clone is one. This rearrangement joins TRBV2 to TRBJ2-1, with 8 bases identical to TRBD1. The CDR3 totals 11 residues. From germline, CDR1 is SNHLY and CDR2 FYNNEI. V trimming: 8 bases; J trimming: 14 bases; junction bases outside the gene matches: 8. CDR3 coding DNA: TGTGCCAGCCTAAGACAGGGGCGTAAGTTCTTC. Translating gives CASLRQGRKFF.

This clone was seen just once. This sequence joins TRBV5-1 and TRBJ2-7; 8 bases map to TRBD1. Trimming removed 4 bases from V and 3 bases from J; junction bases left unmatched: 6. This CDR3 spans 14 amino acids. The germline V gene has CDR1 SGHRS and CDR2 YFSETQ. CDR3 loop: CASSEDRAYYEQYF. Written as DNA, the CDR3 is TGCGCCAGCAGCGAGGACAGGGCGTACTACGAGCAGTACTTC.

This chain connects TRBV30 to TRBJ2-3; 8 bases agree with TRBD1. Losses at the gene ends were 8 bases for V and 2 bases for J; bases not matched to a gene: 6. CDR1 and CDR2 from the germline V gene are GTSNPN and SVGIG (reference sequence). This CDR3 spans 13 amino acids. The CDR3 spells CAGRQGFTDTQYF. The CDR3 DNA reads as TGTGCCGGGCGACAGGGGTTCACAGATACGCAGTATTTT. Complete variable domain (other parts from reference TRBV30 and TRBJ2-3): SQTIHQWPATLVQPVGSPLSLECTVEGTSNPNLYWYRQAAGRGLQLLFYSVGIGQISSEVPQNLSASRPQDRQFILSSKKLLLSDSGFYLCAGRQGFTDTQYFGPGTRLTVL.

The chain recombines TRBV5-4 with TRBJ2-7; TRBD2 might be the D (6 bases). V was shortened by 4 bases and J by 2 bases, with 10 bases between the two germline ends. This CDR3 region has 13 residues. CDR1 and CDR2 (germline): SGHNT, YYREEE (reference sequence). The CDR3 spells CASSPGVPYEQYF. CDR3 nucleotide sequence: TGTGCCAGCAGCCCGGGGGTTCCCTACGAGCAGTACTTC.

Of note for this clone: One junction end does not reproduce the germline sequence, and a read error may be involved. The chain couples TRBV7-9 to TRBJ1-2; D is undetermined. CDR3 length: 15 amino acids. CDR1 and CDR2 from the germline V gene are SEHNR and FQNEAQ (reference sequence). CDR3 coding DNA: TGTTCCAGCAGCCCCGGAGGGCCCCTGTCCTATGGCTACACCTTC. It codes for CSSSPGGPLSYGYTF.